This T cell receptor beta chain derives from a study of blood T cells in healthy people across ages. Study observations and caveats: The authors considered diversity estimates from one million T cells to be underestimates. Higher diversity, along with more naive CD4+ cells, distinguished long-lived donors from aged donors. Strongly correlated with naive T cell percentage was TCR beta diversity.

Then a second PCR, running about 6 to 12 cycles, was carried out with a sample-barcoded 5' primer and a J-beta primer mix. TCRdb independently ran MiXCR on the 5' RACE reads; one entry per CDR3 protein. The sample consists of 630,000 or so distinct CDR3 sequences, roughly 32% of them appearing once. The CDR3 consists of 15 residues. From germline, CDR1 is MNHEY and CDR2 SVGAGI. As regards this clonotype: Its antigen remains unidentified.

The clonotype comes from a woman of 80 years or more in good health. This rearrangement joins TRBV6-5 to TRBJ2-3; TRBD1 might be the D (6 bases). The better agreement between TRBJ1-5 and the DNA end casts doubt on the J call. The sequenced material came from blood. DNA for the CDR3: TGTGCCAGTAGTCCCGGGCAGGGGAGCACAGATACGCAGCATTTT. Its translation is CASSPGQGSTDTQHF.